The sequence of this T cell receptor (beta chain) was determined in a study of blood T cell repertoires in COVID-19. Study overall: Samples of COVID-19 (acute and convalescent) were obtained from the United States, Italy and Spain. Nucleic acid was either cDNA or gDNA, and it came from T cells, B-cell-depleted T cells, or PBMCs.

Under the authors' procedure: The assay estimated nucleated cells by amplifying reference gene primers. The protocol was immunoSEQ multiplex PCR, while the TCRdb copy is restricted to in-frame clones and leaves out a portion. The V and J calls and clone size were taken over from that table, and D and trimming were inferred from the DNA. The table lists tens of thousands of clones, 86% of them singletons. The count of this clone is one. Looked up from germline, CDR1 is MNHEY and CDR2 is SVGEGT. After removal of 1 base from V and 4 bases from J, the junction contained 3 bases not matched to a gene. The CDR3 runs to 15 residues.

Specimen: peripheral blood. The receptor was derived from a human donor in a cohort sampled during active COVID-19. The chain combines TRBV6-2 or TRBV6-3 with TRBJ2-3, with 9 bases identical to TRBD1. The DNA of the CDR3 is TGTGCCAGCAGTTACTGGGGACAGGGCCCAGATACGCAGTATTTT. Translated, it gives CASSYWGQGPDTQYF.